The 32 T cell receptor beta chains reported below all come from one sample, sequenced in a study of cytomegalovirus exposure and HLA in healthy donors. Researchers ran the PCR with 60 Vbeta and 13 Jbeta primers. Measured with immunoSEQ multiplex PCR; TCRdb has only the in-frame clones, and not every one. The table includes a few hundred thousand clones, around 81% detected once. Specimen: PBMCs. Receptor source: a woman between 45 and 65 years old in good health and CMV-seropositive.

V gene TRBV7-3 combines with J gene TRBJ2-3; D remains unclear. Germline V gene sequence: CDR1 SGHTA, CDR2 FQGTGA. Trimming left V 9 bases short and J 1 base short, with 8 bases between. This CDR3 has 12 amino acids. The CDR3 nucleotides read TGTGCCAGTTCCCCTGGCACAGATACGCAGTATTTT. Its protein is CASSPGTDTQYF.

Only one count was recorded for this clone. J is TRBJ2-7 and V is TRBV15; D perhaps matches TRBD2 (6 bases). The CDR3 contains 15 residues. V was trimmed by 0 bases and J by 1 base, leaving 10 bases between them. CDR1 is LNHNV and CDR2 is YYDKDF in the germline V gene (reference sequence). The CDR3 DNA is TGTGCCACCAGCAGAGATGGAGGGGTATCCTACGAGCAGTACTTC. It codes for CATSRDGGVSYEQYF.

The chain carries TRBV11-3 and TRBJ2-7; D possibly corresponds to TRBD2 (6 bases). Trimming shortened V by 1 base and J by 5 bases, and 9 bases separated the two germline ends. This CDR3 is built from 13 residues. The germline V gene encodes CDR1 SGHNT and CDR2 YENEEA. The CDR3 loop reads CASSLAGEDEQYF. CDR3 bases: TGTGCCAGCAGCTTAGCGGGGGAAGACGAGCAGTACTTC.

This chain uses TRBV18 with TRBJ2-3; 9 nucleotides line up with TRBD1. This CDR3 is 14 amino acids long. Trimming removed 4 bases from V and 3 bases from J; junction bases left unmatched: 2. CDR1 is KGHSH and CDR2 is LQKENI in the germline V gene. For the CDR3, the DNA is TGTGCCAGCTCACTTGGACAGGGGACAGATACGCAGTATTTT. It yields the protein CASSLGQGTDTQYF. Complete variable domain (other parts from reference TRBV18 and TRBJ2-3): NAGVMQNPRHLVRRRGQEARLRCSPMKGHSHVYWYRQLPEEGLKFMVYLQKENIIDESGMPKERFSAEFPKEGPSILRIQQVVRGDSAAYFCASSLGQGTDTQYFGPGTRLTVL.

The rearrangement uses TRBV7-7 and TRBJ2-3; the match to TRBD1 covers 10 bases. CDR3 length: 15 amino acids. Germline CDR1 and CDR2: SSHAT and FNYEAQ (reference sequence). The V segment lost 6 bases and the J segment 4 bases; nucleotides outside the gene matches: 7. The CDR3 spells CASSKTGTGADTQYF. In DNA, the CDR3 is TGTGCCAGCAGTAAGACCGGGACAGGGGCAGATACGCAGTATTTT.

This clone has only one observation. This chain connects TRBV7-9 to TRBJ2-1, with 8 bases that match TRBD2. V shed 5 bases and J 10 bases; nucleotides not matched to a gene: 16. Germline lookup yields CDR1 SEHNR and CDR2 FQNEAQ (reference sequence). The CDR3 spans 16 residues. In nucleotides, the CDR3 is TGTGCCAGCAGCGCGAATAGCGGGGCCTTAATAGAAGAGCAGTTCTTC. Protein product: CASSANSGALIEEQFF.

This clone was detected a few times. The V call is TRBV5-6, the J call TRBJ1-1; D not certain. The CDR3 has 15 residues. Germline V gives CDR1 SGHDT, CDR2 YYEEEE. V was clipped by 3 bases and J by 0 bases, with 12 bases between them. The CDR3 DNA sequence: TGTGCCAGCAGCTATAGACTGAGGATGAACACTGAAGCTTTCTTT. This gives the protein CASSYRLRMNTEAFF.

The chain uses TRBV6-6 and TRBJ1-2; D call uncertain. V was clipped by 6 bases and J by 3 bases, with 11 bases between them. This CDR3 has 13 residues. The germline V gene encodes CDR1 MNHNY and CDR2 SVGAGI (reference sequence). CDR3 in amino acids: CASRPPSDYGYTF. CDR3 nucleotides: TGTGCCAGCAGACCGCCATCGGACTATGGCTACACCTTC.

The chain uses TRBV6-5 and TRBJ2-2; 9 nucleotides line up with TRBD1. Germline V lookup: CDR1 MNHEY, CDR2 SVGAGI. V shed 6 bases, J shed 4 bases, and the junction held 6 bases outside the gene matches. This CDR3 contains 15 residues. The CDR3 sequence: CASRPGTGITGELFF. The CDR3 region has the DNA TGTGCCAGCAGGCCCGGGACAGGGATCACCGGGGAGCTGTTTTTT.

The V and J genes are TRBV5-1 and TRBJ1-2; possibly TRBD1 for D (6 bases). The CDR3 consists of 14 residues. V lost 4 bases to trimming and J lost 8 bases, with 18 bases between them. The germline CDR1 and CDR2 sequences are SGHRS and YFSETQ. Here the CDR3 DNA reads TGCGCCAGCAGCAGGGGGGGCGCGCTCCCCGGCTACACCTTC. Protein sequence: CASSRGGALPGYTF.

The CDR3 is CASSFSGGYETQYF. CDR3 in DNA: TGTGCCAGCAGCTTCTCCGGAGGTTACGAGACCCAGTACTTC. The chain couples TRBV5-5 to TRBJ2-5, with D possibly TRBD2 on 5 matching bases. Germline V gene data show CDR1 as SGHKS and CDR2 as YYEKEE (reference sequence). CDR3 length equals 14 residues. The V and J ends lost 2 bases and 5 bases respectively, with 13 bases between them. The full variable domain, in which reference TRBV5-5 and TRBJ2-5 provide the parts outside the CDR3, is DAGVTQSPTHLIKTRGQQVTLRCSPISGHKSVSWYQQVLGQGPQFIFQYYEKEERGRGNFPDRFSARQFPNYSSELNVNALLLGDSALYLCASSFSGGYETQYFGPGTRLLVL.

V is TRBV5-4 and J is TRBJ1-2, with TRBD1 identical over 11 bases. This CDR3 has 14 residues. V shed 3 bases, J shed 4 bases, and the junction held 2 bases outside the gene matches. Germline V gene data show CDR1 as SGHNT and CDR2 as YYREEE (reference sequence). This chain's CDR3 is CASSSGQGVYGYTF. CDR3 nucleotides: TGTGCCAGCAGCTCGGGACAGGGGGTCTATGGCTACACCTTC.

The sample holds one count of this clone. CDR3 loop: CASSLRSSYNSPLHF. CDR3 DNA sequence: TGTGCCAGCAGCTTACGTAGCTCCTATAATTCACCCCTCCACTTT. The chain is built from TRBV7-8 and TRBJ1-6; D gene ambiguous. The CDR3 loop spans 15 amino acids. The V end lost 2 bases, the J end lost 0 bases, and 5 bases lay between the germline ends. CDR1 and CDR2 from the germline V gene are SGHVS and FQNEAQ.

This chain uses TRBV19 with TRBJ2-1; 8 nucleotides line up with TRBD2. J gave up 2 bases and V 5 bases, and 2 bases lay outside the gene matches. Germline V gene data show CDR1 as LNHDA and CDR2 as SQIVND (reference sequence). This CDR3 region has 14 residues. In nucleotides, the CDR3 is TGTGCCAGTAGTCCGGGGGGGCCCTACAATGAGCAGTTCTTC. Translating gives CASSPGGPYNEQFF.

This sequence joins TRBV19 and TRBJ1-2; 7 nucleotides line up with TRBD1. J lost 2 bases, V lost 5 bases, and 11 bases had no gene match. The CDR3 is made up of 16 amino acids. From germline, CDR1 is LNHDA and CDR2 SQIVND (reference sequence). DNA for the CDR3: TGTGCCAGTAGTTTCTCACCCGGGACAGCAAACTATGGCTACACCTTC. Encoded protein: CASSFSPGTANYGYTF.

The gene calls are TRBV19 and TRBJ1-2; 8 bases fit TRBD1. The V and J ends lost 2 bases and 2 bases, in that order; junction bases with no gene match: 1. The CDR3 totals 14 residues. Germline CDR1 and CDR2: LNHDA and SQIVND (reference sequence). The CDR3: CASSIQGANYGYTF. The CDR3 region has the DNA TGTGCCAGTAGTATACAGGGGGCGAACTATGGCTACACCTTC. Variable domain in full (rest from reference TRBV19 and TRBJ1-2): DGGITQSPKYLFRKEGQNVTLSCEQNLNHDAMYWYRQDPGQGLRLIYYSQIVNDFQKGDIAEGYSVSREKKESFPLTVTSAQKNPTAFYLCASSIQGANYGYTFGSGTRLTVV.

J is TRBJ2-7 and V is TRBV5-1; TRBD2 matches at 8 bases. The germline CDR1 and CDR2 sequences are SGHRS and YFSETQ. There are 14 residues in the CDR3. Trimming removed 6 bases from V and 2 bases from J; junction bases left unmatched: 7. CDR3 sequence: CASTREGEPYEQYF. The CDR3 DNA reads TGCGCCAGCACCCGGGAGGGTGAACCCTACGAGCAGTACTTC.

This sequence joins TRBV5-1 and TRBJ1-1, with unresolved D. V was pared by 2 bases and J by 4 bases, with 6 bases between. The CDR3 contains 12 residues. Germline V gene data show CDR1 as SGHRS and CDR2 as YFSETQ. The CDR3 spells CASSLRGTEAFF. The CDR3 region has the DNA TGCGCCAGCAGCTTACGGGGCACTGAAGCTTTCTTT.

The CDR3 reads CSVGTGAGSPLHF. The CDR3 bases are TGCAGCGTGGGGACAGGGGCGGGATCACCCCTCCACTTT. The J gene is TRBJ1-6, the V gene TRBV29-1; 10 nucleotides match TRBD1. Germline V CDR1 and CDR2: SQVTM, ANQGSEA. Losses at the gene ends were 6 bases for V and 10 bases for J; bases not matched to a gene: 6. The CDR3 sequence is 13 residues long.

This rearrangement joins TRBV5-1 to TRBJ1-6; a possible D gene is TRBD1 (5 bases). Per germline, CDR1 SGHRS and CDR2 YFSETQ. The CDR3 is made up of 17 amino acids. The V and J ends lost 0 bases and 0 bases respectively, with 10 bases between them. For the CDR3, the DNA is TGCGCCAGCAGCTTGGGACAGACCAGCTCCTATAATTCACCCCTCCACTTT. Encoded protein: CASSLGQTSSYNSPLHF.

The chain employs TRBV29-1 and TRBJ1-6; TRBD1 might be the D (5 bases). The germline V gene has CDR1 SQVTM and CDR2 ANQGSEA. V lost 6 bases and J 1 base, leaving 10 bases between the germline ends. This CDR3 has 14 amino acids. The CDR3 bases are TGCAGCGTAAAGGAGGGGTCCTATAATTCACCCCTCCACTTT. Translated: CSVKEGSYNSPLHF.

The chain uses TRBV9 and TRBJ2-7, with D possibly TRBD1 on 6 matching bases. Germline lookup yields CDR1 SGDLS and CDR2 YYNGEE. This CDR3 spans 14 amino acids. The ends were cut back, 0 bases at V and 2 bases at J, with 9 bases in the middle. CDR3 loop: CASSVDAGAYEQYF. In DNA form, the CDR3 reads TGTGCCAGCAGCGTAGACGCAGGGGCCTACGAGCAGTACTTC. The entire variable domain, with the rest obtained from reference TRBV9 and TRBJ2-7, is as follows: DSGVTQTPKHLITATGQRVTLRCSPRSGDLSVYWYQQSLDQGLQFLIQYYNGEERAKGNILERFSAQQFPDLHSELNLSSLELGDSALYFCASSVDAGAYEQYFGPGTRLTVT.

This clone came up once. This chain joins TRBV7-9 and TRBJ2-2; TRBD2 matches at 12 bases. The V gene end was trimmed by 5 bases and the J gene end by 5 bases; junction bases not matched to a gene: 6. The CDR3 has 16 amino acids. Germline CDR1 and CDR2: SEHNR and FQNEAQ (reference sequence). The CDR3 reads CASSPRLAGVTGELFF. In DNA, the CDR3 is TGTGCCAGCAGCCCCCGACTAGCGGGGGTTACCGGGGAGCTGTTTTTT.

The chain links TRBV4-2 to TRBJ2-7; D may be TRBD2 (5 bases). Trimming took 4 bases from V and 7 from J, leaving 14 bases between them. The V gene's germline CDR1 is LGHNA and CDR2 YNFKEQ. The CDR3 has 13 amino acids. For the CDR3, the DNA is TGTGCCAGCAGCCCAGCCGGGTCGGGAGAGCAGTACTTC. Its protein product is CASSPAGSGEQYF.

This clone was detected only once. The CDR3 reads CASSFGRESPQHF. The CDR3 DNA is TGTGCCAGCAGTTTTGGCCGGGAGTCCCCGCAGCATTTT. This chain connects TRBV27 to TRBJ1-5; no clear D gene. The CDR3 has 13 amino acids. Germline CDR1 and CDR2: MNHEY and SMNVEV (reference sequence). V lost 3 bases and J lost 13, with 16 bases in between.

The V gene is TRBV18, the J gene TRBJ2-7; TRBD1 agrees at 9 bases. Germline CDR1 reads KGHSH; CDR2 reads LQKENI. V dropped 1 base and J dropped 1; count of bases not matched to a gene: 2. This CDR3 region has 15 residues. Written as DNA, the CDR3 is TGTGCCAGCTCACCACTGGGGACAGGGTCCTACGAGCAGTACTTC. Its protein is CASSPLGTGSYEQYF. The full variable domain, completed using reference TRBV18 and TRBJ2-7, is NAGVMQNPRHLVRRRGQEARLRCSPMKGHSHVYWYRQLPEEGLKFMVYLQKENIIDESGMPKERFSAEFPKEGPSILRIQQVVRGDSAAYFCASSPLGTGSYEQYFGPGTRLTVT.

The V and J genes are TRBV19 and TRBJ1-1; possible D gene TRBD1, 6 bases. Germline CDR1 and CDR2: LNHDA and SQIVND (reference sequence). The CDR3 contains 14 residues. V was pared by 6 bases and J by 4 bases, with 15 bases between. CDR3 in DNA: TGTGCCAGTAGCCTCCAGGGGTATGGCACTGAAGCTTTCTTT. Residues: CASSLQGYGTEAFF.

This CDR3 reads CASSLDVAADNEQFF. For the CDR3, the DNA is TGCGCCAGCAGCTTGGACGTAGCGGCCGACAATGAGCAGTTCTTC. The rearrangement links TRBV5-1 to TRBJ2-1; D is possibly TRBD2 (6 bases). V was clipped by 0 bases and J by 5 bases, with 12 bases between them. The CDR3 covers 15 residues. Germline V gene sequence: CDR1 SGHRS, CDR2 YFSETQ.

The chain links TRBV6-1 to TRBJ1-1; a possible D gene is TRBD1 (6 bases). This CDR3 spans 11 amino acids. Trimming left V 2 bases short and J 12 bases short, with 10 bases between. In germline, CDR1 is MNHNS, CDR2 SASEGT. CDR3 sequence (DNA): TGTGCCAGCAGTGAAAGGGGGGGACCTTTCTTT. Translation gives CASSERGGPFF.

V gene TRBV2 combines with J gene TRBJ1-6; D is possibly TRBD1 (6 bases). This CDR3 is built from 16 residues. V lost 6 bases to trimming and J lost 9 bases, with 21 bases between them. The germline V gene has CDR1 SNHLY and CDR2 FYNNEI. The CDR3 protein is CASRAQQGSHGSPLHF. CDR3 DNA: TGTGCCAGCAGAGCCCAACAGGGAAGTCACGGTTCACCCCTCCACTTT.

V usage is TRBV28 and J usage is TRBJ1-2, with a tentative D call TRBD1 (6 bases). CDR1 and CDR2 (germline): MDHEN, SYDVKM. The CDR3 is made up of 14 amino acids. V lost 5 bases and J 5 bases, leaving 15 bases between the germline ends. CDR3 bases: TGTGCCAGCAGTCCCGGGGGGGCGCGGTATGGCTACACCTTC. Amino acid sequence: CASSPGGARYGYTF.

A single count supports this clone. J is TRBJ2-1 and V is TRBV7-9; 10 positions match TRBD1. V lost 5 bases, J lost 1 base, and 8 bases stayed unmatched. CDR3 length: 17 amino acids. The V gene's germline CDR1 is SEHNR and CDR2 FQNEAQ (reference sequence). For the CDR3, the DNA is TGTGCCAGCAGCCCCCGAAGGACAGGGGGTTCCTACAATGAGCAGTTCTTC. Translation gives CASSPRRTGGSYNEQFF.